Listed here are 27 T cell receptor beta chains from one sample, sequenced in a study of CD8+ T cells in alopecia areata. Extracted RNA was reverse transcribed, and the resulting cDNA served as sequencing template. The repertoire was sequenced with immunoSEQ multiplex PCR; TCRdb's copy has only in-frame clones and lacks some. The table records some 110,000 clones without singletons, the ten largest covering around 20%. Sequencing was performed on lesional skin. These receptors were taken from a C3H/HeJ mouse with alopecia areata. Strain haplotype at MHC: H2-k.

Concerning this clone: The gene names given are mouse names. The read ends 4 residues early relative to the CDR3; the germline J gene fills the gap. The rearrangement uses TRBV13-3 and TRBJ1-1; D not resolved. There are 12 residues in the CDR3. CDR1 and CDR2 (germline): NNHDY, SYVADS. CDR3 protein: CASSDRQPEVFF. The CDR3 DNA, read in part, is TGTGCCAGCAGTGATAGACAACCA.

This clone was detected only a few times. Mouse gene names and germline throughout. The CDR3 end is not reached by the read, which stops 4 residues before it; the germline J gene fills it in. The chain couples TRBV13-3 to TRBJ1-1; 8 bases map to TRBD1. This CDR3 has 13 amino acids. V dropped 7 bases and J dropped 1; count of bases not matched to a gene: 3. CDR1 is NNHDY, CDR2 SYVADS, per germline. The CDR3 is CASDRGLNTEVFF. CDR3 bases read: TGTGCCAGCGACAGGGGCCTGAACACA.

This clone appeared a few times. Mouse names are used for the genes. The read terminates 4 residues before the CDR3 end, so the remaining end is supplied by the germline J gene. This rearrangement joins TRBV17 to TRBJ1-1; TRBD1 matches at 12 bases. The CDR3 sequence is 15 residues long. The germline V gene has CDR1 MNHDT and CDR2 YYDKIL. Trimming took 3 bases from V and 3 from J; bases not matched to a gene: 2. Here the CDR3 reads CASSRGQGADTEVFF. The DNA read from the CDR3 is TGTGCTAGCAGTAGGGGACAGGGGGCGGACACA.

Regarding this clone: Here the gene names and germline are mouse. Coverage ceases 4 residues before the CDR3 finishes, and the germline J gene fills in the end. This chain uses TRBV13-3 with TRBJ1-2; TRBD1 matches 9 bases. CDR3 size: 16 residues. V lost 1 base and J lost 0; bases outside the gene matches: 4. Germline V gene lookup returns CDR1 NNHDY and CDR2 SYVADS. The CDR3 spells CASSDPRQGANSDYTF. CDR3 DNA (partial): TGTGCCAGCAGTGATCCCCGACAGGGGGCAAACTCC.

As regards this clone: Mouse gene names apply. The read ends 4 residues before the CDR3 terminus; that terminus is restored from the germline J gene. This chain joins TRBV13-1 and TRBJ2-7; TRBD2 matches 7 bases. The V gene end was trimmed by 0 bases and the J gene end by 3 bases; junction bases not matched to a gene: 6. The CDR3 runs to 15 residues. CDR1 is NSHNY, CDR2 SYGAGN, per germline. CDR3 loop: CASSDGSWGFYEQYF. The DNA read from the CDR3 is TGTGCCAGCAGTGATGGTAGCTGGGGGTTCTAT.

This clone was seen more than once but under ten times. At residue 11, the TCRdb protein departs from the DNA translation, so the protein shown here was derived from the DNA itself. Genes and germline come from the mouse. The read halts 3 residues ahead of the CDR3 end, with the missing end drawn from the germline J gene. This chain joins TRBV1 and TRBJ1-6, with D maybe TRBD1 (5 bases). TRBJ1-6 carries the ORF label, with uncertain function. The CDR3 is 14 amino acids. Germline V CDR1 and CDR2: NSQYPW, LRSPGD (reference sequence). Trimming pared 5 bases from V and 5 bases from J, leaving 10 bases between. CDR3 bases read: TGCACCTGCAGTCTGGGGGTTGATAATTCGCCC. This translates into CTCSLGVDNSP. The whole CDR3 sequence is CTCSLGVDNSPLYF.

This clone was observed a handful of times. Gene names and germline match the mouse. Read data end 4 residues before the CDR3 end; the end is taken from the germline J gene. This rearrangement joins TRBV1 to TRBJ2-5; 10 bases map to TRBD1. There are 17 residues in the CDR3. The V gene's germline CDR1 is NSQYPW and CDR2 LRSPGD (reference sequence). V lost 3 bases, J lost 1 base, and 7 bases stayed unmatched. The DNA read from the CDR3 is TGCACCTGCAGTGCCCCTCGACAGGGGGCGGACCAAGAC. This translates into CTCSAPRQGADQD. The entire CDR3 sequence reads CTCSAPRQGADQDTQYF.

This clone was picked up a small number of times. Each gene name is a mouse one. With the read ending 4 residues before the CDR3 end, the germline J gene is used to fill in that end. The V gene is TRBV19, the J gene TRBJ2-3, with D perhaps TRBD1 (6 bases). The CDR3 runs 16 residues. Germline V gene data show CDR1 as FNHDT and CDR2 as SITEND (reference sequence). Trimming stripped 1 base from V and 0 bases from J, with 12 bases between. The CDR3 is CASSIIGTTSAETLYF. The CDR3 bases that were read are TGTGCCAGCAGTATAATCGGGACAACTAGTGCAGAA.

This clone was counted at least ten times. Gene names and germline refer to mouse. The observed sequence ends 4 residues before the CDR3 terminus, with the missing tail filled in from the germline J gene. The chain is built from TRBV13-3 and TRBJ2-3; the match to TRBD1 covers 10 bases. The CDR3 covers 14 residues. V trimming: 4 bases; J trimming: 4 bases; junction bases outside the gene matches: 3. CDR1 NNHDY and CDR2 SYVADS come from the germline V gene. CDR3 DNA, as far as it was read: TGTGCCAGCAGTTGGACAGGGGGGACAGAA. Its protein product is CASSWTGGTE. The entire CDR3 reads CASSWTGGTETLYF.

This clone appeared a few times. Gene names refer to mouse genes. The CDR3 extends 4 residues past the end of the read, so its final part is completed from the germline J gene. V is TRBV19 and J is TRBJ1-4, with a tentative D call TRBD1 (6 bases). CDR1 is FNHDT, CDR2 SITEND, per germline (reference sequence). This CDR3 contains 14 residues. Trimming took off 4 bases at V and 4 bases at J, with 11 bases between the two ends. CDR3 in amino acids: CASSSRDNNERLFF. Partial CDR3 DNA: TGTGCCAGCAGTTCCCGGGACAACAACGAA.

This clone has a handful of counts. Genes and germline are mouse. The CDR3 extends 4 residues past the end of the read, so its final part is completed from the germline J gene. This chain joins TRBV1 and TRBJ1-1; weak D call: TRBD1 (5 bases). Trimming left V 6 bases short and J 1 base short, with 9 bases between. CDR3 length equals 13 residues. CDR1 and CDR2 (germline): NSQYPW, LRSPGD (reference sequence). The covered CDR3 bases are TGCACCTGCAGAGGGGTAGTGAACACA. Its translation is CTCRGVVNT. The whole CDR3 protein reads CTCRGVVNTEVFF.

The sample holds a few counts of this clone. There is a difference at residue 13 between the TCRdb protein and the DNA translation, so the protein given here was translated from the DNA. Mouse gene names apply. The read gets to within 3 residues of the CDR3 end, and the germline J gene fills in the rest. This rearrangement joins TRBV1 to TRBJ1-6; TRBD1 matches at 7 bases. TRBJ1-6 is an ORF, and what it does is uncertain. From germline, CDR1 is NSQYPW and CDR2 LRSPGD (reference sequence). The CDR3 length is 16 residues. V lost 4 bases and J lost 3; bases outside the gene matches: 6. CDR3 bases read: TGCACCTGCAGTGAGGAAGGGACAGTCTATAATTCGCCC. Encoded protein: CTCSEEGTVYNSP. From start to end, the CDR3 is CTCSEEGTVYNSPLYF.

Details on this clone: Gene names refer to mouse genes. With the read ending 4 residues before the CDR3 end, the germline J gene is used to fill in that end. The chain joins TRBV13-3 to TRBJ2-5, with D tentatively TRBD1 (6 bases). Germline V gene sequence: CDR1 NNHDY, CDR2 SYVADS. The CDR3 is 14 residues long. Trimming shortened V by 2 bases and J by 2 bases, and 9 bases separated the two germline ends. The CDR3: CASSENRAQDTQYF. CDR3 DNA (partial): TGTGCCAGCAGTGAAAACAGGGCCCAAGAC.

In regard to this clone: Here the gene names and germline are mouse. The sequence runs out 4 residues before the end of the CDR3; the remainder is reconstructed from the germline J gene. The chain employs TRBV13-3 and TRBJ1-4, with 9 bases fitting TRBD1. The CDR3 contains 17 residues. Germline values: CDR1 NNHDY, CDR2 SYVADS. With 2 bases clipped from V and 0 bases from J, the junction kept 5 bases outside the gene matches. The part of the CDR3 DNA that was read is TGTGCCAGCAGTGAGACAGGGGGAACCTTTTCCAACGAA. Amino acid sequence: CASSETGGTFSNE. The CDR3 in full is CASSETGGTFSNERLFF.

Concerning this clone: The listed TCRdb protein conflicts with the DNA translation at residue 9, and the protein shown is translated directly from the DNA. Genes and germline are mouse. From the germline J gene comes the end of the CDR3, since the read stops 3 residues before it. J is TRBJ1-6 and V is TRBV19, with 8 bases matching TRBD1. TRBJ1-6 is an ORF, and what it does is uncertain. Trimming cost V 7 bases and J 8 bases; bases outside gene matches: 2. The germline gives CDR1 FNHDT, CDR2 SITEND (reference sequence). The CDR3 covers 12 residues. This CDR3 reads CASADRDSPLYF. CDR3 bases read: TGTGCCAGCGCGGACAGGGATTCGCCC.

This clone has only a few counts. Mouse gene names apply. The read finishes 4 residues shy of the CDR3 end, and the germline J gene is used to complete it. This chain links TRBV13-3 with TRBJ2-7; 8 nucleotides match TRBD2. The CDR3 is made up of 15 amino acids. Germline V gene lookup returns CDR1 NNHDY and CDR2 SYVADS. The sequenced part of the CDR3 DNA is TGTGCCAGCAGTGATTCCGGGGGGGCGCGGTAT. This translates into CASSDSGGARY. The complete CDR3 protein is CASSDSGGARYEQYF.

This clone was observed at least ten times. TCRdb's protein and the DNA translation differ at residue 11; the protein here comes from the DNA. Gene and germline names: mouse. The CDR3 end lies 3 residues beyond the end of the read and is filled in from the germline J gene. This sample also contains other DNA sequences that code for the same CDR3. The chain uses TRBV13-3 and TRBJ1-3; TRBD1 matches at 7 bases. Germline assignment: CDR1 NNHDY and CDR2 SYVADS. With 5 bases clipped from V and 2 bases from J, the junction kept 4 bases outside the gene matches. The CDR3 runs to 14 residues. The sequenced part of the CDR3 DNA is TGTGCCAGCAGAATCGGGACAGCTGGAAATACG. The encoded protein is CASRIGTAGNT. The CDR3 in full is CASRIGTAGNTLYF. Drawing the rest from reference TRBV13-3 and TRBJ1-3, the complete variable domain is EAAVTQSPRSKVAVTGGKVTLSCHQTNNHDYMYWYRQDTGHGLRLIHYSYVADSTEKGDIPDGYKASRPSQENFSLILELASLSQTAVYFCASRIGTAGNTLYFGEGSRLIVV.

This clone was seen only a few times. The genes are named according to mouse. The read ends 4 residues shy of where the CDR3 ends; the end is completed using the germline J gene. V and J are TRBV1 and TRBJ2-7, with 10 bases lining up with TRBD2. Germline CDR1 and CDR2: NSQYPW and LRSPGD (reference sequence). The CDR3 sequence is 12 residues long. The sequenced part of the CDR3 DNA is TGCACCTGTGGACTGGGGGAGTAT. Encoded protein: CTCGLGEY. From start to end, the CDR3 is CTCGLGEYEQYF.

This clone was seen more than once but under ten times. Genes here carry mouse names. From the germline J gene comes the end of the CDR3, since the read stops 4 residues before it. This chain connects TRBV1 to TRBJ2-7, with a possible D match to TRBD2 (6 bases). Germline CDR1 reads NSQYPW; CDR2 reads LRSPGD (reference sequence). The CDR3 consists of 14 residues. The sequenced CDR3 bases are TGCACCTGCAGTGCAGATCTGACTGGAGAT. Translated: CTCSADLTGD. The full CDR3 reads CTCSADLTGDEQYF.

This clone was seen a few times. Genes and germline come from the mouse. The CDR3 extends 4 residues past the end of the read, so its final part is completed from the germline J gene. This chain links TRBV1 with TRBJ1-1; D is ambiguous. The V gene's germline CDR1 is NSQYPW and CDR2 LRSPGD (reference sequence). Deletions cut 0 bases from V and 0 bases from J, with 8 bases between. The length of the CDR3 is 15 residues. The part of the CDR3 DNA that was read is TGCACCTGCAGTGCAGATGTCACAGCAAACACA. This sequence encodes CTCSADVTANT. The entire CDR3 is CTCSADVTANTEVFF.

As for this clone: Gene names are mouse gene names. CDR3: CASSVDWGINQDTQYF. The CDR3 bases that were read are TGTGCCAGCAGTGTCGACTGGGGGATTAACCAAGAC. This chain joins TRBV13-1 and TRBJ2-5; 9 bases are shared with TRBD2. The observed sequence ends 4 residues before the CDR3 terminus, with the missing tail filled in from the germline J gene. The CDR3 length is 16 residues. With V trimmed by 3 bases and J by 0 bases, 5 bases remained unmatched. Germline CDR1 NSHNY, CDR2 SYGAGN.

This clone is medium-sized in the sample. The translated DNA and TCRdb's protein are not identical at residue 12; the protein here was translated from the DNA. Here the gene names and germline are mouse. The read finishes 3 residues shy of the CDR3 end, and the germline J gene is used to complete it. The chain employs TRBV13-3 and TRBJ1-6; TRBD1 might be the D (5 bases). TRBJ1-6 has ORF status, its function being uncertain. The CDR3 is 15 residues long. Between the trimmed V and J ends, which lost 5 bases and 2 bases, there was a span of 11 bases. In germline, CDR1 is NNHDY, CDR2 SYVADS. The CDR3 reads CASSASTAYNSPLYF. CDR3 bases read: TGTGCCAGCAGCGCCTCGACAGCCTATAATTCGCCC.

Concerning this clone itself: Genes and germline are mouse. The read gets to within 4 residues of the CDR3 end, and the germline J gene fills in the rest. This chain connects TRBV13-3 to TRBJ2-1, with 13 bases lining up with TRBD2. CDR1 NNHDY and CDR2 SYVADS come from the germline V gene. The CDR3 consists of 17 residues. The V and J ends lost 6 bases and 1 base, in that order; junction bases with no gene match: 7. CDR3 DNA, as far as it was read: TGTGCCAGCACCCCCGGGACTGGGGGGGTAAACTATGCT. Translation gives CASTPGTGGVNYA. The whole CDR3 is CASTPGTGGVNYAEQFF.

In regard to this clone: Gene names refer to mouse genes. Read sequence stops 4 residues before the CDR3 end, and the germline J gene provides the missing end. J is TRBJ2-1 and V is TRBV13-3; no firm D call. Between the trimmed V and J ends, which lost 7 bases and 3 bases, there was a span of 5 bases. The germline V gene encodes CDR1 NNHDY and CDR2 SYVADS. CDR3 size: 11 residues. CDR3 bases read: TGTGCCAGCGCTGCCTATGCT. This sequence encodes CASAAYA. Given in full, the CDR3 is CASAAYAEQFF.

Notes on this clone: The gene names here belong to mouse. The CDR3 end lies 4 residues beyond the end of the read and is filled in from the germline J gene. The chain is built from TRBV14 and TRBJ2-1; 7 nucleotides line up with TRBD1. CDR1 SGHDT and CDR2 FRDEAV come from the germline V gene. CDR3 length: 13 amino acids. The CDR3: CASSRDSLAEQFF. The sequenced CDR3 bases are TGTGCCAGCAGTCGGGACAGTCTGGCT.

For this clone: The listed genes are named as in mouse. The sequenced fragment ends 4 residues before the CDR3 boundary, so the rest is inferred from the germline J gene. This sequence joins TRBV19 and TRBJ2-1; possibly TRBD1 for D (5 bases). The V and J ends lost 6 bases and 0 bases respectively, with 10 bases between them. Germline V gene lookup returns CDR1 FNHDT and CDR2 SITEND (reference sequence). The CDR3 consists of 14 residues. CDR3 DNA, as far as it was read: TGTGCCAGCAATGACAGACCTAACTATGCT. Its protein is CASNDRPNYA. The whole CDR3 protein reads CASNDRPNYAEQFF.

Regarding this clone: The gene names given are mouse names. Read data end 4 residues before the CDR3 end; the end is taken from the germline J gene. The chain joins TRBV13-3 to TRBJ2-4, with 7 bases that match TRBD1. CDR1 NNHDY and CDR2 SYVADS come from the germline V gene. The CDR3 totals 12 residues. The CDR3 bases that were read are TGTGCCAGCAGACCACAGGGGAAC. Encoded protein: CASRPQGN. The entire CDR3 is CASRPQGNTLYF.